This TCR beta chain was observed in a study of blood T cells in healthy people across ages. A second roughly 6 to 11 cycle PCR used barcoded and J-beta primers. CDR3-containing paired-end reads numbering at least 2.5 million came from each sample. TCRdb fed the 5' RACE reads into MiXCR, producing one record per CDR3 protein. The data contain 650,000 to 1,000,000 distinct CDR3 sequences, about 45% of them singletons. This clonotype has a handful of counts. Its antigen is currently unknown. Whole-study findings and limits: Across the age range, TCR beta diversity per million T cells fell in a roughly linear way.

Between the trimmed V and J ends, which lost 3 bases and 7 bases, there was a span of 12 bases. The CDR3 loop spans 14 amino acids. Germline V gene lookup returns CDR1 MNHNS and CDR2 SASEGT. Each donor supplied roughly 9.1 milliliters of peripheral blood. The specimen was blood. The rearrangement links TRBV6-1 to TRBJ1-4; no definite D call. The sequence was obtained from a man older than 75 in good health. CDR3 in DNA: TGTGCCAGCAGTGATCGAGGGCTTGGTGAAAAACTGTTTTTT. Translation: CASSDRGLGEKLFF.